Listed below are T cell receptor beta chains from one sample, sequenced in a study of shared clonotypes between healthy human individuals. TCRdb's copy holds only in-frame clones and misses some; the assay was immunoSEQ multiplex PCR. The sample has about 520,000 clones; roughly 95% are singletons. What was sequenced was naive CD4+ T cells sorted from blood. The receptors come from a woman aged 25 to 45 in good health. Both conserved end residues are part of each CDR3. A D gene is named only where the DNA matches it firmly. Only part of the rows carry a size: once, few, many, or a class if the clone is expanded.

abundance | j_gene | d_gene | v_gene | CDR3aa | CDR3nt
NA | TRBJ2-3 | TRBD1 | TRBV5-4 | CASSFGTDQRTDTQYF | TGTGCCAGCAGCTTTGGGACAGACCAACGCACAGATACGCAGTATTTT
NA | TRBJ2-7 | NA | TRBV7-2 | CASSLNPSTGWGWEQYF | TGTGCCAGCAGCTTGAATCCTAGTACAGGTTGGGGTTGGGAGCAGTACTTC
NA | TRBJ2-7 | NA | TRBV6-6 | CASSYLPGNSYEQYF | TGTGCCAGCAGTTACCTCCCAGGGAACTCCTACGAGCAGTACTTC
NA | TRBJ2-2 | NA | TRBV7-7 | CASSLSNTGELFF | TGTGCCAGCAGCTTGTCGAACACCGGGGAGCTGTTTTTT
NA | TRBJ2-7 | TRBD1 | TRBV7-8 | CASSKGQGAFNLF | TGTGCCAGCAGCAAGGGACAGGGGGCGTTTAACCTCTTC
NA | TRBJ2-7 | TRBD2 | TRBV5-4 | CASSLGGTDYYEQYF | TGTGCCAGCAGCCTGGGAGGGACCGACTACTACGAGCAGTACTTC
NA | TRBJ1-1 | NA | TRBV19 | CASGPWTEAFF | TGTGCCAGTGGACCTTGGACTGAAGCTTTCTTT
NA | TRBJ2-3 | TRBD1 | TRBV15 | CATSSHHTGGPPDTQYF | TGTGCCACCAGCAGCCACCACACAGGGGGCCCCCCAGATACGCAGTATTTT
few | TRBJ2-7 | TRBD2 | TRBV4-1 | CASSPRTSGKVYEQYF | TGCGCCAGCAGCCCACGGACTAGCGGGAAGGTCTACGAGCAGTACTTC
NA | TRBJ1-2 | TRBD1 | TRBV11-2 | CASRSTGTGGSGYTF | TGTGCCAGCAGATCAACCGGGACAGGGGGCTCTGGCTACACCTTC